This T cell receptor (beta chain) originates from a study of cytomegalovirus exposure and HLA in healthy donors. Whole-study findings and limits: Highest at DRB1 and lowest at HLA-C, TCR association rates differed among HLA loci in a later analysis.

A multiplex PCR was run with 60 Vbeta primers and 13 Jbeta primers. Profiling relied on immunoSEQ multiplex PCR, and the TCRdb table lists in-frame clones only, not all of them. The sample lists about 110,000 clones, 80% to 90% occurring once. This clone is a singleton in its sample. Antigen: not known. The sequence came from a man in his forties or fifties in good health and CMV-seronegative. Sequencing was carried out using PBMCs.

The CDR3 region has the DNA TGCGCCAGCAGCTTGGTAGCAGGGGCTCTCTCTGGGGCCAACGTCCTGACTTTC. Protein product: CASSLVAGALSGANVLTF. This chain links TRBV5-1 with TRBJ2-6; a weak D match, TRBD1 (6 bases). CDR1 SGHRS and CDR2 YFSETQ come from the germline V gene. CDR3 size: 18 residues. The germline V and J ends were trimmed by 0 bases and 0 bases, with 13 bases remaining between them.